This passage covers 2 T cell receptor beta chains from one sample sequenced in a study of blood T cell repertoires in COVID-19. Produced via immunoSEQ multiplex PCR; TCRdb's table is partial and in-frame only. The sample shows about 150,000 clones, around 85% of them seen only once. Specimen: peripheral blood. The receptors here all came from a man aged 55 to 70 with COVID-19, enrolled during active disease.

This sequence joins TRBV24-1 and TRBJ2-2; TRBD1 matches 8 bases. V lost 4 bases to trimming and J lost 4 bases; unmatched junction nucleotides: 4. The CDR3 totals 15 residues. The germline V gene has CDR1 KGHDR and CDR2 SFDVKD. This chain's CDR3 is CATSDPGQATGELFF. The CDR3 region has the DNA TGTGCCACCAGTGACCCGGGACAGGCCACCGGGGAGCTGTTTTTT.

The CDR3 here is CASSQQGQVRYSPLHF. CDR3 sequence (DNA): TGTGCCAGCAGCCAACAGGGACAGGTTCGTTATTCACCCCTCCACTTT. The J gene is TRBJ1-6, the V gene TRBV4-2, with 8 positions matching TRBD1. J gave up 8 bases and V 2 bases, and 8 bases lay outside the gene matches. The CDR3 runs 16 residues. The V gene's germline CDR1 is LGHNA and CDR2 YNFKEQ.